The clone carrying this TCR beta chain occurred many times. Its antigen is not known. These data originate in a study of response to subunit inactivated influenza vaccine. Each CDR3 protein is one row after TCRdb ran MiXCR on the RT-PCR reads. The data hold some 200,000 distinct CDR3 sequences, with about 12% observed a single time. Study-level results: The authors suggested that every seasonal influenza vaccination recruits few new T cells.

Germline V gene sequence: CDR1 LGHNA, CDR2 YNFKEQ. Trimming pared 4 bases from V and 3 bases from J, leaving 16 bases between. The CDR3 totals 15 residues. This same sample was also part of a study on T cells expressing NK-cell markers. Turning to that study: Template switching by 5'RACE with UMIs generated the TCR beta cDNA. The TCR beta repertoires were obtained from sorted CD3+CD56+NKG2C+, CD3+CD56+NKG2C- and CD3+CD56-NKG2C+ T cells. Eight donors were sequenced, of whom seven were HCMV-seropositive, while the remaining one was HCMV-seronegative.

Sequenced material: CD8+ T cells sorted from PBMCs, taken about 11 days after vaccination. The V gene is TRBV4-2, the J gene TRBJ2-7; TRBD2 is a possible D gene (6 bases). This clonotype was sampled from a man in his fifties who received an inactivated influenza vaccine. The CDR3 coding sequence is TGTGCCAGCAGCCCCCGTGCGGGGCAGTACTACGAGCAGTACTTC. It is translated as CASSPRAGQYYEQYF.